Each of the 29 T cell receptor beta chains below was sequenced from the same sample in a study of cytotoxic CD8 clonotypes in ibrutinib-treated CLL. Some clones are missing from TCRdb's copy, which holds only in-frame ones; the method was immunoSEQ multiplex PCR. The sample consists of 200,000 to 250,000 clones, nearly 80% of them appearing once. This specimen consisted of PBMCs, obtained after 12 months of ibrutinib treatment. Receptors originate from a human donor with chronic lymphocytic leukemia.

This clone was recorded only once. The rearrangement links TRBV10-3 to TRBJ1-1, with 9 bases that match TRBD1. This CDR3 has 17 amino acids. V lost 8 bases, J lost 3 bases, and 16 bases stayed unmatched. CDR1 ENHRY and CDR2 SYGVKD come from the germline V gene. The CDR3 loop reads CAIAAPPYRGLDTEAFF. DNA for the CDR3: TGTGCCATCGCGGCCCCCCCTTACAGGGGGCTTGACACTGAAGCTTTCTTT.

CDR3 residues: CASTQGDGYTF. In DNA form, the CDR3 reads TGTGCCAGTACCCAGGGAGATGGCTACACCTTC. The rearrangement joins TRBV19 to TRBJ1-2; D is perhaps TRBD1 (5 bases). The V end lost 7 bases, the J end lost 6 bases, and 9 bases lay between the germline ends. The CDR3 is 11 residues long. Germline-derived CDR1 and CDR2 are LNHDA and SQIVND (reference sequence).

This clone has a handful of counts. The V gene is TRBV6-1, the J gene TRBJ2-1; 11 bases are shared with TRBD2. Trimming at V came to 6 bases and at J to 5 bases, leaving 6 bases not matched to a gene. Germline CDR1 is MNHNS and CDR2 is SASEGT. This CDR3 region has 15 residues. Here the CDR3 reads CASRRTSGLDNEQFF. The CDR3 coding sequence is TGTGCCAGCAGGAGGACTAGCGGGCTAGACAATGAGCAGTTCTTC.

The rearrangement links TRBV5-6 to TRBJ1-6; the D gene is possibly TRBD1 (6 bases). Looked up from germline, CDR1 is SGHDT and CDR2 is YYEEEE. V was shortened by 3 bases and J by 10 bases, with 17 bases between the two germline ends. This CDR3 has 15 amino acids. In DNA form, the CDR3 reads TGTGCCAGCAGCTACTCGGACAGCGGTCTATCACCCCTCCACTTT. As protein: CASSYSDSGLSPLHF.

The chain links TRBV6-9 to TRBJ2-1, with TRBD2 identical over 8 bases. Germline V gene data show CDR1 as MNHGY and CDR2 as SVAAGI. This CDR3 comprises 16 residues. Unmatched junction bases numbered 8, after V lost 6 bases and J lost 1 base. The CDR3 spells CASSPTGTRSYNEQFF. For the CDR3, the DNA is TGTGCCAGCAGCCCGACCGGGACTAGATCCTACAATGAGCAGTTCTTC.

The V call is TRBV18, the J call TRBJ2-1, with 7 bases fitting TRBD1. V was pared by 0 bases and J by 5 bases, with 4 bases of the junction left unmatched. CDR1 KGHSH and CDR2 LQKENI come from the germline V gene. This CDR3 is built from 15 residues. The DNA of the CDR3 is TGTGCCAGCTCACCACCGGGACAGCCAAACAATGAGCAGTTCTTC. Translating gives CASSPPGQPNNEQFF.

The rearrangement uses TRBV4-1 and TRBJ2-7, with 7 positions matching TRBD2. The CDR3 totals 16 residues. Germline V CDR1 and CDR2: MGHRA, YSYEKL. Losses at the gene ends were 4 bases for V and 0 bases for J; bases not matched to a gene: 9. CDR3: CASSREDLAVSYEQYF. The DNA of the CDR3 is TGCGCCAGCAGCCGAGAGGATCTAGCGGTCTCCTACGAGCAGTACTTC.

This clone turned up a few times. The V call is TRBV5-6, the J call TRBJ1-5; a possible D gene is TRBD1 (5 bases). Germline CDR1 is SGHDT and CDR2 is YYEEEE. V was cut by 4 bases and J by 5 bases, with 16 bases left in between. The CDR3 runs 15 residues. CDR3 amino acids: CASSTWVRVDQPQHF. DNA for the CDR3: TGTGCCAGCAGCACGTGGGTCAGGGTTGATCAGCCCCAGCATTTT.

The V gene is TRBV2, the J gene TRBJ2-1; D is tentatively TRBD1 or TRBD2 (5 bases each). The CDR3 length is 16 residues. Germline lookup yields CDR1 SNHLY and CDR2 FYNNEI. V was cut by 6 bases and J by 7 bases, with 22 bases left in between. Here the CDR3 DNA reads TGTGCCAGCAGAGGGGCTGAGCGGTCAACGGGGAATGAGCAGTTCTTC. Amino acids: CASRGAERSTGNEQFF. Full variable domain (rest looked up from reference TRBV2 and TRBJ2-1): EPEVTQTPSHQVTQMGQEVILRCVPISNHLYFYWYRQILGQKVEFLVSFYNNEISEKSEIFDDQFSVERPDGSNFTLKIRSTKLEDSAMYFCASRGAERSTGNEQFFGPGTRLTVL.

As to this clone: The sample carries other DNA sequences with the same CDR3. The CDR3 loop reads CASSYDSNQPQHF. As DNA, the CDR3 is TGTGCCAGCAGTTACGACAGCAATCAGCCCCAGCATTTT. J is TRBJ1-5 and V is TRBV6-5; no reliable D call. This CDR3 spans 13 amino acids. Germline V gene sequence: CDR1 MNHEY, CDR2 SVGAGI. Deletions cut 2 bases from V and 1 base from J, with 3 bases between.

J is TRBJ2-1 and V is TRBV30; TRBD2 aligns across 8 bases. Germline V CDR1 and CDR2: GTSNPN, SVGIG (reference sequence). The CDR3 covers 15 residues. Germline trimming cut 2 bases from V and 4 bases from J; bases unmatched to any gene: 7. DNA of the CDR3: TGTGCCTGGAGTTATTCGGGGGGGCCTTACAATGAGCAGTTCTTC. Translation gives CAWSYSGGPYNEQFF.

Only one count was recorded for this clone. CDR3 sequence: CASSSSGPYEQYF. CDR3 nucleotide sequence: TGTGCCAGCAGTTCCTCGGGACCCTACGAGCAGTACTTC. This chain uses TRBV28 with TRBJ2-7; TRBD1 or TRBD2 may be the D gene (5 bases each). The V and J ends lost 4 bases and 2 bases respectively, with 9 bases between them. The CDR3 runs to 13 residues. The V gene's germline CDR1 is MDHEN and CDR2 SYDVKM.

V usage is TRBV5-5 and J usage is TRBJ2-7; tentative D call: TRBD1 (5 bases). V dropped 2 bases and J dropped 4 bases, with 16 bases sitting between them. The CDR3 runs 15 residues. Germline values: CDR1 SGHKS, CDR2 YYEKEE (reference sequence). The CDR3 is CASSFSRGPFYEQYF. In DNA form, the CDR3 reads TGTGCCAGCAGCTTTTCAAGGGGTCCCTTTTACGAGCAGTACTTC.

The chain employs TRBV30 and TRBJ1-5; D uncertain. Germline V lookup: CDR1 GTSNPN, CDR2 SVGIG (reference sequence). V shed 2 bases and J shed 2 bases, with 7 bases lying between them. The CDR3 has 13 amino acids. The CDR3 region has the DNA TGTGCCTGGAGTCAACGGGGCAATCAGCCCCAGCATTTT. Protein sequence: CAWSQRGNQPQHF. Together with reference TRBV30 and TRBJ1-5, the CDR3 gives the full variable domain: SQTIHQWPATLVQPVGSPLSLECTVEGTSNPNLYWYRQAAGRGLQLLFYSVGIGQISSEVPQNLSASRPQDRQFILSSKKLLLSDSGFYLCAWSQRGNQPQHFGDGTRLSIL.

The chain joins TRBV2 to TRBJ2-6; D might be TRBD1 or TRBD2, each matching 5 bases. Per the germline V gene, CDR1 is SNHLY and CDR2 is FYNNEI. V shed 4 bases and J shed 2 bases, with 9 bases lying between them. This CDR3 region has 15 residues. The CDR3 protein is CASSGGGTGANVLTF. DNA for the CDR3: TGTGCCAGCAGTGGTGGGGGTACTGGGGCCAACGTCCTGACTTTC.

This chain links TRBV4-1 with TRBJ2-7; D perhaps matches TRBD1 (5 bases). Germline V lookup: CDR1 MGHRA, CDR2 YSYEKL. V lost 3 bases, J lost 2 bases, and 17 bases lay in between. This CDR3 is 16 amino acids long. The CDR3, as DNA: TGCGCCAGCAGCCATAGACAGCTCCCTGACACCTACGAGCAGTACTTC. Its translation is CASSHRQLPDTYEQYF.

A few counts support this clone. The V gene is TRBV7-8, the J gene TRBJ1-1, with 7 bases lining up with TRBD1. This CDR3 comprises 16 residues. The germline CDR1 and CDR2 sequences are SGHVS and FQNEAQ. J was trimmed by 5 bases and V by 5 bases; bases with no gene match: 14. The CDR3 nucleotides are TGTGCCAGCAGCGCCAAGGAGAGGGGGCTGGGGACTGAAGCTTTCTTT. It specifies CASSAKERGLGTEAFF. Combining the CDR3 with reference TRBV7-8 and TRBJ1-1 gives the whole variable domain GAGVSQSPRYKVAKRGQDVALRCDPISGHVSLFWYQQALGQGPEFLTYFQNEAQLDKSGLPSDRFFAERPEGSVSTLKIQRTQQEDSAVYLCASSAKERGLGTEAFFGQGTRLTVV.

This clone was observed a few times. This specimen includes other DNA sequences encoding the same CDR3. The rearrangement joins TRBV6-4 to TRBJ2-3, with 8 bases lining up with TRBD2. The trim removed 3 bases at V and 1 base at J, leaving 0 bases unmatched. The CDR3 loop spans 14 amino acids. Germline CDR1 reads MRHNA; CDR2 reads SNTAGT. CDR3 sequence: CASSEAGGTDTQYF. CDR3 nucleotides: TGTGCCAGCAGTGAAGCGGGAGGCACAGATACGCAGTATTTT.

This chain links TRBV28 with TRBJ2-5; D may correspond to TRBD1 or TRBD2 (5 bases each). The CDR3 sequence is 16 residues long. Per the germline V gene, CDR1 is MDHEN and CDR2 is SYDVKM. The V end lost 9 bases, the J end lost 9 bases, and 29 bases lay between the germline ends. CDR3 protein: CASTIRAQGARESQYF. Written as DNA, the CDR3 is TGTGCCAGTACCATACGAGCCCAGGGAGCAAGAGAATCCCAGTACTTC.

The rearrangement uses TRBV6-5 and TRBJ1-2, with 8 positions matching TRBD1. With 4 bases clipped from V and 3 bases from J, the junction kept 4 bases outside the gene matches. Germline loops: CDR1 MNHEY, CDR2 SVGAGI. CDR3 length: 14 amino acids. Written as DNA, the CDR3 is TGTGCCAGCAGTTCTCAGGGGGCCGACTATGGCTACACCTTC. It translates to CASSSQGADYGYTF.

This clone has a handful of counts. The chain combines TRBV5-1 with TRBJ2-5; the D is unclear. The CDR3 contains 12 residues. The germline V gene has CDR1 SGHRS and CDR2 YFSETQ. V was cut by 4 bases and J by 1 base, with 5 bases left in between. In DNA form, the CDR3 reads TGCGCCAGCAGCCAACTCCAAGAGACCCAGTACTTC. Translated, it gives CASSQLQETQYF. The variable domain in full, completed from reference TRBV5-1 and TRBJ2-5, reads KAGVTQTPRYLIKTRGQQVTLSCSPISGHRSVSWYQQTPGQGLQFLFEYFSETQRNKGNFPGRFSGRQFSNSRSEMNVSTLELGDSALYLCASSQLQETQYFGPGTRLLVL.

This chain uses TRBV4-2 with TRBJ1-3, with D uncertain. Looked up from germline, CDR1 is LGHNA and CDR2 is YNFKEQ. This CDR3 has 17 residues. Trimming removed 0 bases from V and 0 bases from J, with 12 bases in between. CDR3 bases: TGTGCCAGCAGCCAAGATCTTGTAGGAAACTCTGGAAACACCATATATTTT. Its translation: CASSQDLVGNSGNTIYF.

V is TRBV6-5 and J is TRBJ2-7, with D possibly being TRBD1 or TRBD2 (5 bases each). The germline V gene encodes CDR1 MNHEY and CDR2 SVGAGI. This CDR3 is 14 amino acids long. With 4 bases removed from V and 2 bases from J, the gap between germline ends came to 12 bases. The CDR3 loop is CASSWAGSPYEQYF. The CDR3 DNA sequence: TGTGCCAGCAGTTGGGCAGGGAGTCCCTACGAGCAGTACTTC.

This clone was seen at least ten times. The genes are TRBV7-8 and TRBJ1-6; D is unclear. Trimming took off 5 bases at V and 6 bases at J, with 11 bases between the two ends. The germline gives CDR1 SGHVS, CDR2 FQNEAQ. The CDR3 extends over 14 amino acids. In nucleotides, the CDR3 is TGTGCCAGCAGCACCCGAGAGGGTAATTCACCCCTCCACTTT. Its protein product is CASSTREGNSPLHF.

In this sample, this clone turned up a few times. This chain links TRBV2 with TRBJ2-3; 9 nucleotides align to TRBD2. The trim removed 7 bases at V and 1 base at J, leaving 3 bases unmatched. In germline, CDR1 is SNHLY, CDR2 FYNNEI. This CDR3 spans 14 amino acids. CDR3 bases: TGTGCCAGCATTTGGACTAGCGGCACAGATACGCAGTATTTT. As protein: CASIWTSGTDTQYF. The variable domain in full, with the rest retrieved from reference TRBV2 and TRBJ2-3, is EPEVTQTPSHQVTQMGQEVILRCVPISNHLYFYWYRQILGQKVEFLVSFYNNEISEKSEIFDDQFSVERPDGSNFTLKIRSTKLEDSAMYFCASIWTSGTDTQYFGPGTRLTVL.

V usage is TRBV19 and J usage is TRBJ2-7, with D perhaps matching TRBD1 (5 bases). The CDR3 is 15 amino acids. From germline, CDR1 is LNHDA and CDR2 SQIVND (reference sequence). Trimming took 5 bases from V and 3 from J, leaving 17 bases between them. The CDR3 loop reads CASSDQTDGVYEQYF. The CDR3 region has the DNA TGTGCCAGTAGTGACCAGACAGATGGTGTCTACGAGCAGTACTTC.

This clone appeared once. The rearrangement links TRBV5-6 to TRBJ2-7; D is uncertain. CDR3 length: 11 amino acids. The V gene lost 6 bases and the J gene lost 4 bases, with 8 bases spanning the gap. CDR1 is SGHDT and CDR2 is YYEEEE in the germline V gene. The CDR3 sequence is CASTRGYEQYF. The CDR3 nucleotides are TGTGCCAGCACTCGTGGATACGAGCAGTACTTC. Variable domain in full (rest from reference TRBV5-6 and TRBJ2-7): DAGVTQSPTHLIKTRGQQVTLRCSPKSGHDTVSWYQQALGQGPQFIFQYYEEEERQRGNFPDRFSGHQFPNYSSELNVNALLLGDSALYLCASTRGYEQYFGPGTRLTVT.

V gene TRBV9 combines with J gene TRBJ1-5, with no clear D. V was clipped by 4 bases and J by 3 bases, with 8 bases between them. Looked up from germline, CDR1 is SGDLS and CDR2 is YYNGEE. CDR3 length: 13 amino acids. In DNA form, the CDR3 reads TGTGCCAGCAGCCGGGAGCCCAATCAGCCCCAGCATTTT. This encodes CASSREPNQPQHF.

This chain connects TRBV6-1 to TRBJ2-5, with D perhaps TRBD2 (5 bases). The DNA end lines up better with TRBJ2-7; the J call may be wrong. Germline values: CDR1 MNHNS, CDR2 SASEGT. The CDR3 runs 15 residues. In DNA form, the CDR3 reads TGTGCCAGCAGTGGTGGAGGACTCCTCTCCTACGAGCAGTACTTC. It is translated as CASSGGGLLSYEQYF.